These 14 T cell receptor beta chains originate from one sample sequenced in a study of cytomegalovirus exposure and HLA in healthy donors. The PCR ran on 60 Vbeta and 13 Jbeta primers. Libraries were prepared by immunoSEQ multiplex PCR; TCRdb keeps only in-frame clonotypes and omits some of them. The profile shows 140,000 to 150,000 clones, more than 7.5% of them singletons. What was sequenced was PBMCs. These TCRs come from a man aged 50-60 years in good health and CMV-seronegative.

J is TRBJ2-2 and V is TRBV15; the match to TRBD1 covers 9 bases. Germline assignment: CDR1 LNHNV and CDR2 YYDKDF (reference sequence). The ends lost 4 bases at V and 3 bases at J; junction bases unmatched: 3. The CDR3 totals 15 residues. The CDR3 DNA reads as TGTGCCACCAGCACGGGACAGGGAGACACCGGGGAGCTGTTTTTT. As protein: CATSTGQGDTGELFF. Supplemented by reference TRBV15 and TRBJ2-2, the full variable domain reads DAMVIQNPRYQVTQFGKPVTLSCSQTLNHNVMYWYQQKSSQAPKLLFHYYDKDFNNEADTPDNFQSRRPNTSFCFLDIRSPGLGDTAMYLCATSTGQGDTGELFFGEGSRLTVL.

There are a few counts of this clone. The chain's CDR3 is CASSSTADRGKQYF. The CDR3 DNA follows: TGCGCCAGCAGCTCTACTGCGGACAGGGGTAAGCAGTACTTC. This sequence joins TRBV5-1 and TRBJ2-7; 9 bases are a match to TRBD1. Germline CDR1 is SGHRS and CDR2 is YFSETQ. CDR3 size: 14 residues. V lost 3 bases to trimming and J lost 8 bases; unmatched junction nucleotides: 9.

This clone was seen a handful of times. The V call is TRBV5-1, the J call TRBJ2-7; no reliable D call. Germline CDR1 and CDR2: SGHRS and YFSETQ. V lost 5 bases and J lost 2, with 17 bases in between. The length of the CDR3 is 15 residues. As DNA, the CDR3 is TGCGCCAGCAGGGTAAGTTACAGTCCTACCTACGAGCAGTACTTC. Its translation is CASRVSYSPTYEQYF. The variable domain in full, with the rest retrieved from reference TRBV5-1 and TRBJ2-7, is KAGVTQTPRYLIKTRGQQVTLSCSPISGHRSVSWYQQTPGQGLQFLFEYFSETQRNKGNFPGRFSGRQFSNSRSEMNVSTLELGDSALYLCASRVSYSPTYEQYFGPGTRLTVT.

The V gene is TRBV2, the J gene TRBJ1-1; weak D call: TRBD1 (5 bases). The germline V gene has CDR1 SNHLY and CDR2 FYNNEI. Trimming removed 5 bases from V and 3 bases from J, with 13 bases in between. This CDR3 is built from 14 residues. The CDR3 protein is CASSITGPYTEAFF. CDR3 bases: TGTGCCAGCAGTATAACAGGTCCTTACACTGAAGCTTTCTTT.

The chain combines TRBV6-5 with TRBJ1-1; D may be TRBD1 (6 bases). This CDR3 spans 15 amino acids. Germline values: CDR1 MNHEY, CDR2 SVGAGI. Trimming left V 0 bases short and J 1 base short, with 9 bases between. This CDR3 is CASSYSRTENTEAFF. The CDR3 DNA reads TGTGCCAGCAGTTACTCCCGGACAGAGAACACTGAAGCTTTCTTT.

Here the CDR3 DNA reads TGTGCCAGCAGTTTGGCGAACACTGAAGCTTTCTTT. Translated, it gives CASSLANTEAFF. The chain carries TRBV6-1 and TRBJ1-1, with D hard to call. Trimming cost V 5 bases and J 1 base, with 5 bases left between them. Germline V gene lookup returns CDR1 MNHNS and CDR2 SASEGT. The CDR3 runs 12 residues.

As for this clone: Relative to the germline gene, one junction end is altered; a read error may explain this. The chain recombines TRBV7-7 with TRBJ1-2, with a tentative D call TRBD1 (5 bases). Germline V gene lookup returns CDR1 SSHAT and CDR2 FNYEAQ (reference sequence). This CDR3 is 15 amino acids long. In DNA form, the CDR3 reads TGTGCTAGCAGCCTCCCAGGCCAGGGAAACTATGGCTACACCTTC. Amino acids: CASSLPGQGNYGYTF.

This clone has more than one count but fewer than ten. The CDR3 coding sequence is TGTGCCAGCAGCCAAGTTGCCAGGGCGGGACCCTACGAGCAGTACTTC. Its translation is CASSQVARAGPYEQYF. The chain combines TRBV4-2 with TRBJ2-7; weak D call: TRBD2 (6 bases). Germline CDR1 LGHNA, CDR2 YNFKEQ. Trimming stripped 1 base from V and 2 bases from J, with 15 bases between. CDR3 size: 16 residues.

This clone was counted between two and nine times. V is TRBV6-5 and J is TRBJ1-2; possibly TRBD1 for D (6 bases). The CDR3 is 15 amino acids. Trimming left V 6 bases short and J 2 bases short, with 16 bases between. In germline, CDR1 is MNHEY, CDR2 SVGAGI. CDR3 loop: CASRQGWGPNYGYTF. The CDR3, as DNA: TGTGCCAGCAGACAAGGTTGGGGGCCCAACTATGGCTACACCTTC.

This clone occurred a few times. This specimen includes other DNA sequences encoding the same CDR3. The V and J genes are TRBV10-3 and TRBJ1-1, with D tentatively TRBD1 (5 bases). The V and J ends lost 6 bases and 3 bases respectively, with 14 bases between them. The length of the CDR3 is 14 residues. The germline CDR1 and CDR2 sequences are ENHRY and SYGVKD. CDR3 in DNA: TGTGCCATCAGGGGGACCGGGGGGGACACTGAAGCTTTCTTT. Translated: CAIRGTGGDTEAFF.

This chain joins TRBV6-5 and TRBJ1-2, with TRBD1 identical over 11 bases. CDR3 length: 15 amino acids. V trimming: 5 bases; J trimming: 8 bases; junction bases outside the gene matches: 10. The V gene's germline CDR1 is MNHEY and CDR2 SVGAGI. The DNA of the CDR3 is TGTGCCAGCAGTCGGACGGGACAGGGGGTAGACGGCTACACCTTC. This translates into CASSRTGQGVDGYTF.

V is TRBV5-1 and J is TRBJ1-1; TRBD1 matches at 8 bases. The germline gives CDR1 SGHRS, CDR2 YFSETQ. The CDR3 is made up of 15 amino acids. J was trimmed by 1 base and V by 4 bases; bases with no gene match: 6. CDR3 sequence (DNA): TGCGCCAGCAGCCCGTGGACAGGGACGAACACTGAAGCTTTCTTT. Its translation is CASSPWTGTNTEAFF.

The J gene is TRBJ2-7, the V gene TRBV7-2, with a weak D call TRBD1 (6 bases). The germline V gene encodes CDR1 SGHTA and CDR2 FQGNSA. The ends were cut back, 4 bases at V and 0 bases at J, with 10 bases in the middle. The CDR3 spans 14 residues. CDR3 coding DNA: TGTGCCAGCAGCTCGGACAGCCTCTCCTACGAGCAGTACTTC. Its protein is CASSSDSLSYEQYF. The full variable domain, its missing parts supplied by reference TRBV7-2 and TRBJ2-7, is GAGVSQSPSNKVTEKGKDVELRCDPISGHTALYWYRQSLGQGLEFLIYFQGNSAPDKSGLPSDRFSAERTGGSVSTLTIQRTQQEDSAVYLCASSSDSLSYEQYFGPGTRLTVT.

The rearrangement joins TRBV30 to TRBJ2-7; the match to TRBD2 covers 7 bases. Trimming at V came to 1 base and at J to 5 bases, leaving 14 bases not matched to a gene. CDR3 length: 16 residues. CDR1 and CDR2 from the germline V gene are GTSNPN and SVGIG (reference sequence). CDR3 residues: CAWSGDGPGGNDEQYF. The CDR3 DNA sequence: TGTGCCTGGAGTGGGGACGGCCCGGGGGGTAACGACGAGCAGTACTTC.